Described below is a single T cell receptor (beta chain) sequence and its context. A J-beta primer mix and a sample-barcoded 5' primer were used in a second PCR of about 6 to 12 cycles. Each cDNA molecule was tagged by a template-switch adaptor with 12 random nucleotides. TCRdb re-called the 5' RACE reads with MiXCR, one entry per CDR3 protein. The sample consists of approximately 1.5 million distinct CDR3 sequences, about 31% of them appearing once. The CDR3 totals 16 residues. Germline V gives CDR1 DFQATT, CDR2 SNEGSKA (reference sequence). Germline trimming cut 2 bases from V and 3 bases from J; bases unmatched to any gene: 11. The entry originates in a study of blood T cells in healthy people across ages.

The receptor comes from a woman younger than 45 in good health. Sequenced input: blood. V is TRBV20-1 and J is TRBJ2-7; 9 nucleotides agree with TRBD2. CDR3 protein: CSARPEASGIVYEQYF. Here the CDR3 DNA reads TGCAGTGCTAGACCGGAGGCTAGCGGGATTGTCTACGAGCAGTACTTC.